This T cell receptor (beta chain) was documented in a study of chemoradiotherapy in HPV16-positive cancers. The CDR3 consists of 14 residues. The germline gives CDR1 MNHEY, CDR2 SVGAGI. V was trimmed by 5 bases and J by 0 bases, leaving 10 bases between them. Repeated repertoire sampling spanned the course of chemoradiotherapy. Findings and limits, study-wide: HPV-responsive T-cell expansion during chemoradiotherapy was linked to improved recurrence-free survival in HPV16-positive patients.

About this clone: Its target is unknown.

Only in-frame clones appear in the TCRdb table, and some are missing; sequencing was by immunoSEQ multiplex PCR. The sample contains approximately 27,000 clones, around four fifths of which appear only once. Material: blood, obtained from a patient who underwent chemoradiotherapy. This chain connects TRBV6-5 to TRBJ1-1; perhaps TRBD1 as D (5 bases). This sequence originates from a human donor with HPV-associated anogenital cancer. The CDR3 coding sequence is TGTGCCAGCAGTCGTCAACAGGTGAACACTGAAGCTTTCTTT. This sequence encodes CASSRQQVNTEAFF.